These 25 T cell receptor beta chains were sequenced from one sample in a study of T-cell reconstitution after alpha-beta-depleted transplantation in children. Using unique molecular identifiers, the investigators prepared the TCRbeta library. TCRdb reanalysed the PCR reads using MiXCR and keeps one entry per CDR3 protein. This sample carries 220,000 or so distinct CDR3 sequences, approximately 8% of them seen once, and the ten largest clones take under 8%. This specimen consisted of PBMCs, mostly from graft donor cells, obtained 180 days after TCRalphabeta/CD19-depleted stem cell transplant. Receptors were obtained from a male patient younger than 18 who had a stem cell transplant for acute lymphoblastic leukemia, so the T cells may come from the graft donor.

This clonotype came up many times. This chain uses TRBV29-1 with TRBJ2-7; no clear D. CDR1 and CDR2 (germline): SQVTM, ANQGSEA. This CDR3 has 11 residues. Trimming shortened V by 6 bases and J by 4 bases, and 10 bases separated the two germline ends. The CDR3 loop reads CSVGDGYEQYF. DNA for the CDR3: TGCAGCGTGGGTGACGGGTACGAGCAGTACTTC.

This clonotype was recorded many times. The J gene is TRBJ2-7, the V gene TRBV6-5; perhaps TRBD2 as D (6 bases). V was pared by 2 bases and J by 2 bases, with 13 bases between. The CDR3 has 15 amino acids. CDR1 is MNHEY, CDR2 SVGAGI, per germline. The CDR3 spells CASSYSGFETYEQYF. The CDR3 bases are TGTGCCAGCAGTTACAGCGGGTTTGAGACCTACGAGCAGTACTTC.

This clonotype was counted ten times or more. This chain joins TRBV4-2 and TRBJ2-3, with D uncertain. In germline, CDR1 is LGHNA, CDR2 YNFKEQ. The CDR3 consists of 15 residues. V gave up 0 bases and J gave up 6 bases, with 13 bases separating them. As DNA, the CDR3 is TGTGCCAGCAGCCAAGATGGACCAAATGGGGATACGCAGTATTTT. Translating gives CASSQDGPNGDTQYF.

This clonotype was picked up many times. The gene calls are TRBV2 and TRBJ2-7; 7 bases align to TRBD2. The CDR3 totals 16 residues. Per germline, CDR1 SNHLY and CDR2 FYNNEI. V shed 2 bases, J shed 0 bases, and the junction held 7 bases outside the gene matches. CDR3 sequence (DNA): TGTGCCAGCAGTGAACGCGGGAGCTTCAGCTCCTACGAGCAGTACTTC. This gives the protein CASSERGSFSSYEQYF.

The chain uses TRBV20-1 and TRBJ2-7; 7 bases line up with TRBD2. The CDR3 length is 12 residues. CDR1 DFQATT and CDR2 SNEGSKA come from the germline V gene (reference sequence). The junction had 5 bases not matched to a gene; V was cut back by 3 bases and J by 6 bases. The CDR3 loop reads CSASPPGGEQYF. CDR3 DNA sequence: TGCAGTGCTAGTCCCCCGGGGGGCGAGCAGTACTTC.

This clonotype was detected ten times or more. The CDR3 loop reads CASSLGTGGTIYF. The CDR3 bases are TGTGCCAGCAGCCTCGGGACAGGGGGCACCATATATTTT. The gene calls are TRBV5-5 and TRBJ1-3; 11 nucleotides match TRBD1. The trim removed 4 bases at V and 9 bases at J, leaving 3 bases unmatched. Germline V CDR1 and CDR2: SGHKS, YYEKEE (reference sequence). The CDR3 is made up of 13 amino acids.

This clonotype was counted many times. The chain recombines TRBV12-3 or TRBV12-4 with TRBJ1-1; possible D gene TRBD1, 5 bases. CDR3 length: 14 amino acids. V was pared by 7 bases and J by 4 bases, with 16 bases between. The CDR3 reads CASTSSRGSTEAFF. In nucleotides, the CDR3 is TGTGCCAGCACCTCATCACGGGGGAGCACTGAAGCTTTCTTT.

J is TRBJ2-2 and V is TRBV14, with D possibly matching TRBD2 (7 bases). Looked up from germline, CDR1 is SGHDN and CDR2 is FVKESK. The CDR3 is made up of 13 amino acids. Trimming removed 1 base at V and 9 bases at J, with 9 bases between. CDR3 DNA sequence: TGTGCCAGCAGCCAAGCGGGGGGCCGGGAGCTGTTTTTT. The encoded protein is CASSQAGGRELFF. Full variable domain (outside the CDR3, taken from reference TRBV14 and TRBJ2-2): EAGVTQFPSHSVIEKGQTVTLRCDPISGHDNLYWYRRVMGKEIKFLLHFVKESKQDESGMPNNRFLAERTGGTYSTLKVQPAELEDSGVYFCASSQAGGRELFFGEGSRLTVL.

This clonotype occurred many times. The chain is built from TRBV12-5 and TRBJ1-6; D is unclear. The CDR3 contains 16 residues. Per the germline V gene, CDR1 is LGHNT and CDR2 is FRNRAP. The V end lost 0 bases, the J end lost 7 bases, and 13 bases lay between the germline ends. Here the CDR3 DNA reads TGTGCTAGTGGTTTGGTAAACCCCGTGGGAAATTCACCCCTCCACTTT. This gives the protein CASGLVNPVGNSPLHF.

This clonotype was observed at least ten times. The V call is TRBV6-5, the J call TRBJ2-3, with a tentative D call TRBD2 (6 bases). The CDR3 spans 13 residues. Germline-derived CDR1 and CDR2 are MNHEY and SVGAGI. V lost 8 bases to trimming and J lost 4 bases, with 13 bases between them. The CDR3 DNA reads TGTGCCAGCTCTGGAGGGAACCCAGATACGCAGTATTTT. Amino acids: CASSGGNPDTQYF.

This clonotype occurred many times. The rearrangement joins TRBV9 to TRBJ1-4, with TRBD1 identical over 7 bases. The CDR3 is 15 residues long. V was clipped by 4 bases and J by 5 bases; unmatched bases: 8. Germline loops: CDR1 SGDLS, CDR2 YYNGEE. The CDR3 sequence: CASSPRTGPNEKLFF. Here the CDR3 DNA reads TGTGCCAGCAGCCCCCGGACAGGCCCAAATGAAAAACTGTTTTTT.

This clonotype was observed at least ten times. The chain joins TRBV11-2 to TRBJ2-1; 8 bases agree with TRBD2. Losses at the gene ends were 3 bases for V and 5 bases for J; bases not matched to a gene: 12. CDR1 and CDR2 from the germline V gene are SGHAT and FQNNGV. The CDR3 is 17 amino acids. The CDR3 loop is CASSFDTVTSAHNEQFF. The CDR3 DNA is TGTGCCAGCAGCTTCGATACAGTGACTAGCGCCCACAATGAGCAGTTCTTC.

In its sample, this clonotype was seen many times. The gene calls are TRBV7-9 and TRBJ2-7, with D perhaps TRBD1 (5 bases). There are 13 residues in the CDR3. CDR1 is SEHNR, CDR2 FQNEAQ, per germline (reference sequence). Trimming removed 4 bases at V and 3 bases at J, with 10 bases between. The CDR3 spells CASSSQGNYEQYF. The DNA of the CDR3 is TGTGCCAGCAGCTCGCAGGGAAACTACGAGCAGTACTTC.

Regarding this clonotype: One end of the junction varies from germline; a read error may be responsible. The genes are TRBV28 and TRBJ2-3; possibly TRBD1 for D (6 bases). The germline gives CDR1 MDHEN, CDR2 SYDVKM. The CDR3 contains 15 residues. In DNA, the CDR3 is TGTGCCAGCAGTTTGGGCGACAGGCACACAGATCCGCAGTATTTT. Translated: CASSLGDRHTDPQYF.

This clonotype was counted many times. V usage is TRBV12-3 or TRBV12-4 and J usage is TRBJ2-2; 8 bases match TRBD1. With 3 bases clipped from V and 8 bases from J, the junction kept 11 bases outside the gene matches. The CDR3 is 16 residues long. The CDR3 loop reads CASSFLQGAGEGELFF. The CDR3 bases are TGTGCCAGCAGTTTTCTCCAGGGGGCGGGTGAAGGGGAGCTGTTTTTT.

This clonotype showed up many times. The gene calls are TRBV20-1 and TRBJ2-1; TRBD2 matches at 14 bases. V shed 0 bases, J shed 6 bases, and the junction held 7 bases outside the gene matches. Germline V gene lookup returns CDR1 DFQATT and CDR2 SNEGSKA (reference sequence). CDR3 length: 17 amino acids. CDR3: CSARDGRLAGGGNEQFF. CDR3 DNA sequence: TGCAGTGCTAGAGATGGGAGACTAGCGGGAGGGGGCAATGAGCAGTTCTTC.

This clonotype was detected many times. The V call is TRBV20-1, the J call TRBJ1-2; 10 bases map to TRBD1. The CDR3 contains 15 residues. Germline-derived CDR1 and CDR2 are DFQATT and SNEGSKA (reference sequence). After removal of 4 bases from V and 5 bases from J, the junction contained 10 bases not matched to a gene. In DNA form, the CDR3 reads TGCAGTGCTACCCGACAGGGGGCGCGGCGGTATGGCTACACCTTC. Its protein is CSATRQGARRYGYTF.

This clonotype was detected ten times or more. The chain has TRBV20-1 and TRBJ1-5, with D tentatively TRBD1 (5 bases). The CDR3 sequence is 14 residues long. CDR1 and CDR2 from the germline V gene are DFQATT and SNEGSKA (reference sequence). V was clipped by 6 bases and J by 0 bases, with 12 bases between them. The CDR3 region has the DNA TGCAGTGCAGGGGACCAGGTTAGCAATCAGCCCCAGCATTTT. As protein: CSAGDQVSNQPQHF.

In this sample, this clonotype turned up many times. The genes are TRBV5-1 and TRBJ2-2; possible D gene TRBD1, 6 bases. This CDR3 spans 16 amino acids. Germline loops: CDR1 SGHRS, CDR2 YFSETQ. V was shortened by 2 bases and J by 4 bases, with 15 bases between the two germline ends. CDR3 DNA sequence: TGCGCCAGCAGCTTCGAGGGGGTATGGAGCACCGGGGAGCTGTTTTTT. This gives the protein CASSFEGVWSTGELFF.

There are many counts of this clonotype. J is TRBJ2-5 and V is TRBV20-1, with TRBD2 identical over 12 bases. The germline V gene encodes CDR1 DFQATT and CDR2 SNEGSKA (reference sequence). The junction had 9 bases not matched to a gene; V was cut back by 3 bases and J by 1 base. This CDR3 is 17 amino acids long. The CDR3 loop reads CSASTPGLAGLQETQYF. CDR3 nucleotides: TGCAGTGCTAGTACCCCGGGACTAGCGGGCCTCCAAGAGACCCAGTACTTC.

This clonotype showed up many times. The rearrangement uses TRBV25-1 and TRBJ2-3; 9 bases are a match to TRBD2. The germline V gene has CDR1 MGHDK and CDR2 SYGVNS. The ends lost 2 bases at V and 2 bases at J; junction bases unmatched: 8. The CDR3 has 17 residues. In DNA form, the CDR3 reads TGTGCCAGCAGTGAAAACCCGGGACTAGCACTCACAGATACGCAGTATTTT. This translates into CASSENPGLALTDTQYF.

The table lists this clonotype with many counts. The chain recombines TRBV7-3 with TRBJ2-3; 12 nucleotides align to TRBD2. Germline V gene lookup returns CDR1 SGHTA and CDR2 FQGTGA. The CDR3 contains 17 residues. The junction had 7 bases not matched to a gene; V was cut back by 5 bases and J by 1 base. This chain's CDR3 is CASSLSPSGRGTDTQYF. CDR3 coding DNA: TGTGCCAGCAGCCTATCCCCTAGCGGGAGGGGCACAGATACGCAGTATTTT.

This clonotype was recorded many times. The V gene is TRBV6-1, the J gene TRBJ2-4; D possibly corresponds to TRBD2 (7 bases). Per germline, CDR1 MNHNS and CDR2 SASEGT. Between the trimmed V and J ends, which lost 3 bases and 9 bases, there was a span of 21 bases. This CDR3 is built from 16 residues. CDR3 loop: CASSDIGGPDMGIQYF. The CDR3 nucleotides read TGTGCCAGCAGTGATATCGGGGGGCCGGATATGGGCATTCAGTACTTC.

Comment on this clonotype: A much larger clone sits a single nucleotide away, making a read error possible. V and J are TRBV3-1 and TRBJ1-2, with unresolved D. The CDR3 runs to 13 residues. The germline V gene has CDR1 LGHDT and CDR2 YNNKEL (reference sequence). With 1 base removed from V and 3 bases from J, the gap between germline ends came to 6 bases. CDR3 sequence (DNA): TGTGCCAGCAGCCAAGCGGAGTACTATGGCTACACCTTC. Amino acids: CASSQAEYYGYTF.

This clonotype was detected ten times or more. This chain links TRBV7-8 with TRBJ2-7, with 9 bases that match TRBD2. The CDR3 is 14 residues long. The J segment lost 8 bases and the V segment lost 5 bases, leaving 10 bases of the junction unmatched. The germline V gene has CDR1 SGHVS and CDR2 FQNEAQ. The CDR3 bases are TGTGCCAGCAGCGCGGGGGGGTGGTGGGGGAAGCAGTACTTC. It codes for CASSAGGWWGKQYF. Looking up the rest from reference TRBV7-8 and TRBJ2-7 gives the full variable domain: GAGVSQSPRYKVAKRGQDVALRCDPISGHVSLFWYQQALGQGPEFLTYFQNEAQLDKSGLPSDRFFAERPEGSVSTLKIQRTQQEDSAVYLCASSAGGWWGKQYFGPGTRLTVT.